These 17 T cell receptor beta chains were sequenced from one sample in a study of graft-versus-host responses after intestinal transplantation. Their cognate antigens are unknown. Data came from immunoSEQ multiplex PCR; TCRdb stores just in-frame clones and leaves some out. The table records about 89,000 clones, roughly 91% of them present only once. This specimen was unstimulated CD8+ T cells sorted from spleen or lymph node cells, taken before intestinal transplant. Every receptor here comes from a human donor who received an intestinal transplant.

This chain connects TRBV6-5 to TRBJ1-2; 9 nucleotides agree with TRBD1. Germline-derived CDR1 and CDR2 are MNHEY and SVGAGI. The V and J ends lost 8 bases and 5 bases, in that order; junction bases with no gene match: 12. There are 15 residues in the CDR3. DNA for the CDR3: TGTGCCAGCGTCCAAACGACAGGGGGAGGGTATGGCTACACCTTC. This gives the protein CASVQTTGGGYGYTF.

The V and J genes are TRBV4-3 and TRBJ2-7; 11 nucleotides align to TRBD1. This CDR3 has 15 amino acids. With 4 bases clipped from V and 0 bases from J, the junction kept 2 bases outside the gene matches. Per the germline V gene, CDR1 is LGHNA and CDR2 is YSLEER. In nucleotides, the CDR3 is TGCGCCAGCAGCCCCGGGACAGGGGGCTCCTACGAGCAGTACTTC. It encodes CASSPGTGGSYEQYF.

The genes are TRBV7-8 and TRBJ2-7; D perhaps matches TRBD1 (5 bases). The CDR3 length is 13 residues. V lost 5 bases, J lost 12 bases, and 20 bases lay in between. Looked up from germline, CDR1 is SGHVS and CDR2 is FQNEAQ. The CDR3 reads CASSPTPDSLRYF. In DNA, the CDR3 is TGTGCCAGCAGCCCGACCCCAGACAGTCTCCGGTACTTC.

CDR3 amino acids: CASSQDKGAVYEQYF. As DNA, the CDR3 is TGCGCCAGCAGCCAAGATAAGGGGGCAGTATACGAGCAGTACTTC. The chain joins TRBV4-3 to TRBJ2-7; 7 bases match TRBD1. Trimming took 0 bases from V and 4 from J; bases not matched to a gene: 6. Germline V lookup: CDR1 LGHNA, CDR2 YSLEER. The CDR3 is made up of 15 amino acids.

The V call is TRBV4-3, the J call TRBJ2-1; 9 bases map to TRBD1. The CDR3 covers 15 residues. The germline gives CDR1 LGHNA, CDR2 YSLEER. The V and J ends lost 3 bases and 2 bases, in that order; junction bases with no gene match: 2. As DNA, the CDR3 is TGCGCCAGCAGCCAGGACAGGGGTACCTACAATGAGCAGTTCTTC. Translating gives CASSQDRGTYNEQFF.

This chain links TRBV25-1 with TRBJ1-1; TRBD1 aligns across 9 bases. The CDR3 runs to 18 residues. The germline V gene encodes CDR1 MGHDK and CDR2 SYGVNS. Losses at the gene ends were 5 bases for V and 0 bases for J; bases not matched to a gene: 13. CDR3 residues: CASSPFLDRGSVNTEAFF. CDR3 sequence (DNA): TGTGCCAGCAGTCCATTTTTGGACAGGGGCTCGGTGAACACTGAAGCTTTCTTT.

Remarks on this clone: Other nucleotide sequences from this sample produce the same CDR3. V gene TRBV5-5 combines with J gene TRBJ1-4; weak D call: TRBD1 (5 bases). This CDR3 comprises 16 residues. Trimming stripped 3 bases from V and 0 bases from J, with 12 bases between. CDR1 and CDR2 from the germline V gene are SGHKS and YYEKEE (reference sequence). For the CDR3, the DNA is TGTGCCAGCAGCTGGATGATAGGGGCAACTAATGAAAAACTGTTTTTT. It translates to CASSWMIGATNEKLFF.

This chain's CDR3 is CASSLVAGGRYNEQFF. The CDR3 bases are TGTGCCAGCTCCCTTGTAGCGGGGGGGCGATACAATGAGCAGTTCTTC. The chain joins TRBV27 to TRBJ2-1, with 11 bases lining up with TRBD2. The CDR3 contains 16 residues. Germline V lookup: CDR1 MNHEY, CDR2 SMNVEV (reference sequence). V shed 8 bases and J 4 bases; nucleotides not matched to a gene: 10.

In this sample, this clone turned up once. This chain uses TRBV7-2 with TRBJ1-6; weak D call: TRBD1 (5 bases). Trimming took off 5 bases at V and 7 bases at J, with 12 bases between the two ends. CDR1 is SGHTA and CDR2 is FQGNSA in the germline V gene. This CDR3 is 14 amino acids long. The CDR3 coding sequence is TGTGCCAGCAGCCTGGACATCGGGAATTCACCCCTCCACTTT. Its protein product is CASSLDIGNSPLHF.

V gene TRBV6-6 combines with J gene TRBJ1-5; D uncertain. CDR1 and CDR2 (germline): MNHNY, SVGAGI (reference sequence). This CDR3 has 12 amino acids. V lost 7 bases and J 8 bases, leaving 12 bases between the germline ends. The CDR3 DNA reads as TGTGCCAGCACCTCCCCCCCTAAGCCCCAGCATTTT. Its protein is CASTSPPKPQHF.

The chain combines TRBV19 with TRBJ2-3; 9 bases align to TRBD2. CDR1 is LNHDA and CDR2 is SQIVND in the germline V gene (reference sequence). The ends lost 5 bases at V and 5 bases at J; junction bases unmatched: 11. The CDR3 is 16 amino acids. The CDR3 DNA is TGTGCCAGTAGTCCTTTAGCGGGGGCTACACAAGATACGCAGTATTTT. Its protein product is CASSPLAGATQDTQYF.

V and J are TRBV6-1 and TRBJ1-1; D is unclear. CDR3 length equals 11 residues. The germline CDR1 and CDR2 sequences are MNHNS and SASEGT. V lost 7 bases, J lost 3 bases, and 6 bases lay in between. The CDR3 loop reads CASNSHTEAFF. The CDR3 nucleotides read TGTGCCAGCAACTCCCACACTGAAGCTTTCTTT.

This sequence joins TRBV30 and TRBJ2-7, with a tentative D call TRBD1 (6 bases). Germline-derived CDR1 and CDR2 are GTSNPN and SVGIG (reference sequence). The CDR3 consists of 13 residues. The V end lost 3 bases, the J end lost 6 bases, and 15 bases lay between the germline ends. The CDR3 coding sequence is TGTGCCTGGAGCCAAGGGGCAGGGGTCGAGCAGTACTTC. Protein sequence: CAWSQGAGVEQYF.

V is TRBV30 and J is TRBJ2-2; 7 bases map to TRBD1. The CDR3 loop spans 13 amino acids. After removal of 7 bases from V and 4 bases from J, the junction contained 6 bases not matched to a gene. Germline V gene lookup returns CDR1 GTSNPN and CDR2 SVGIG (reference sequence). DNA for the CDR3: TGTGCCTCGCCGACAGGGCCCACCGGGGAGCTGTTTTTT. It is translated as CASPTGPTGELFF.

This clone came up once. The chain recombines TRBV4-3 with TRBJ1-2; TRBD1 aligns across 10 bases. The CDR3 runs 14 residues. Germline CDR1 and CDR2: LGHNA and YSLEER. V lost 1 base and J lost 6; bases outside the gene matches: 2. CDR3 amino acids: CASSQVGTGDGYTF. The DNA of the CDR3 is TGCGCCAGCAGCCAAGTTGGGACAGGGGATGGCTACACCTTC.

This clone was seen just once. The chain links TRBV6-1 to TRBJ1-2; possible D gene TRBD1, 5 bases. CDR3 size: 12 residues. CDR1 MNHNS and CDR2 SASEGT come from the germline V gene. Trimming removed 6 bases from V and 5 bases from J, with 10 bases in between. The CDR3 region is CASSPGSYGYTF. The CDR3 nucleotides read TGTGCCAGCAGCCCAGGGTCATATGGCTACACCTTC.

This sequence joins TRBV7-2 and TRBJ2-3; D is uncertain. This CDR3 is built from 13 residues. Germline V gene lookup returns CDR1 SGHTA and CDR2 FQGNSA. Trimming removed 1 base from V and 4 bases from J, with 6 bases in between. The CDR3: CASSLGAPDTQYF. Here the CDR3 DNA reads TGTGCCAGCAGCTTAGGCGCACCAGATACGCAGTATTTT.